The clone carrying this T cell receptor (beta chain) was detected many times. These data come from a study of T cells in Graves' hyperthyroidism and ophthalmopathy. Study information: Peripheral blood specimens were obtained at initial diagnosis, prior to any treatment.

Clinical symptoms, serum thyroxine, TRAb, thyroid ultrasound and orbital computed tomography established diagnosis. Blood sampling occurred at first hyperthyroidism diagnosis, ahead of any ophthalmopathy symptoms. CDR3 length: 15 amino acids. Germline loops: CDR1 GTSNPN, CDR2 SVGIG (reference sequence). J was trimmed by 8 bases and V by 3 bases; bases with no gene match: 14. Authors of the study amplified TCR beta CDR3 regions from RNA transcripts. HTBI primers were the set used in a first-round RT-PCR of the TCR CDR3. TCRdb re-derived calls from the multiplex PCR reads in MiXCR, one entry per CDR3 protein. The sample includes under 450,000 distinct CDR3 sequences, roughly 15% of them seen just once.

The sequencing sample was made of blood. This receptor was identified in a woman aged 30 to 39 with Graves' hyperthyroidism that later progressed to Graves' ophthalmopathy. V gene TRBV30 combines with J gene TRBJ1-2, with 8 bases that match TRBD1. The DNA for the CDR3 is TGTGCCTGGAGACTTACCACAGGACAGGGTGGCGGCTACACCTTC. Its translation: CAWRLTTGQGGGYTF.